The 30 T cell receptor beta chains reported below all come from one sample, sequenced in a study of T cells after yellow fever vaccination. TCRdb used MiXCR to reprocess the 5' RACE reads, holding one entry per CDR3 protein. Of about 320,000 distinct CDR3 sequences detected, 3.5% to 4.5% appear once; the ten largest clones hold less than 20%. The specimen comprised PBMCs, sampled 15 days after the yellow fever booster vaccination. The receptors shown here come from a man aged 18-30 years who received the YFV17D yellow fever vaccine.

This clonotype was detected ten times or more. The chain employs TRBV7-3 and TRBJ2-3; 7 bases line up with TRBD2. Germline V lookup: CDR1 SGHTA, CDR2 FQGTGA. CDR3 size: 16 residues. The V gene end was trimmed by 5 bases and the J gene end by 4 bases; junction bases not matched to a gene: 12. CDR3 sequence: CASSASSGWLPDTQYF. CDR3 bases: TGTGCCAGCAGCGCCTCTAGCGGCTGGTTACCAGATACGCAGTATTTT.

There are many counts of this clonotype. J is TRBJ1-1 and V is TRBV20-1; D is perhaps TRBD1 (5 bases). V was shortened by 2 bases and J by 8 bases, with 18 bases between the two germline ends. CDR1 is DFQATT and CDR2 is SNEGSKA in the germline V gene (reference sequence). The CDR3 spans 14 residues. The CDR3 protein is CSARQGRGAAEAFF. The CDR3 nucleotides are TGCAGTGCTAGACAGGGTAGGGGAGCCGCGGAAGCTTTCTTT.

The chain carries TRBV4-3 and TRBJ2-2; TRBD2 aligns across 10 bases. Per the germline V gene, CDR1 is LGHNA and CDR2 is YSLEER. The CDR3 runs to 16 residues. Germline trimming cut 7 bases from V and 5 bases from J; bases unmatched to any gene: 10. The CDR3 loop is CASTPGLAGETGELFF. CDR3 coding DNA: TGCGCCAGCACCCCCGGGCTAGCGGGAGAAACCGGGGAGCTGTTTTTT.

The sample holds many counts of this clonotype. The gene calls are TRBV12-3 or TRBV12-4 and TRBJ2-7; D is ambiguous. The CDR3 sequence is 12 residues long. V was clipped by 3 bases and J by 6 bases, with 9 bases between them. The CDR3 sequence: CASSLSRGEQYF. The CDR3 bases are TGTGCCAGCAGTTTGTCGCGAGGCGAGCAGTACTTC.

This clonotype showed up just a few times. V usage is TRBV29-1 and J usage is TRBJ2-5; no firm D call. Looked up from germline, CDR1 is SQVTM and CDR2 is ANQGSEA. The CDR3 runs 11 residues. The germline V and J ends were trimmed by 5 bases and 2 bases, with 6 bases remaining between them. In DNA, the CDR3 is TGCAGCGTTTCTGGGCAAGAGACCCAGTACTTC. Its protein product is CSVSGQETQYF.

The gene calls are TRBV20-1 and TRBJ2-3; TRBD2 aligns across 10 bases. J gave up 2 bases and V 5 bases, and 13 bases lay outside the gene matches. Germline V gene data show CDR1 as DFQATT and CDR2 as SNEGSKA (reference sequence). The CDR3 length is 17 residues. This CDR3 is CSALTAGGIVDTDTQYF. The CDR3 DNA follows: TGCAGTGCTCTCACAGCGGGGGGGATAGTGGACACAGATACGCAGTATTTT.

This clonotype was recorded at least ten times. This sequence joins TRBV20-1 and TRBJ1-2; 7 positions agree with TRBD1. Germline CDR1 DFQATT, CDR2 SNEGSKA (reference sequence). V lost 1 base and J lost 5; bases outside the gene matches: 7. This CDR3 is built from 14 residues. CDR3 DNA: TGCAGTGCTAGAGGGCAAGGACAGGAGTATGGCTACACCTTC. Translating it yields CSARGQGQEYGYTF.

The rearrangement joins TRBV4-3 to TRBJ2-3, with 10 bases aligning to TRBD2. Germline assignment: CDR1 LGHNA and CDR2 YSLEER. The CDR3 loop spans 16 amino acids. V gave up 4 bases and J gave up 5 bases; unmatched junction bases: 9. The CDR3 loop reads CASSPNLAGVEDTQYF. The CDR3 region has the DNA TGCGCCAGCAGCCCAAATCTAGCGGGGGTGGAAGATACGCAGTATTTT.

This clonotype was recorded at least ten times. The V and J genes are TRBV27 and TRBJ2-6; 8 bases are shared with TRBD1. CDR1 and CDR2 (germline): MNHEY, SMNVEV (reference sequence). V was clipped by 3 bases and J by 1 base; unmatched bases: 5. The CDR3 sequence is 17 residues long. The CDR3 bases are TGTGCCAGCAGTTTTGGGACAGGATCGTCTGGGGCCAACGTCCTGACTTTC. It encodes CASSFGTGSSGANVLTF. The full variable domain, with the rest looked up from reference TRBV27 and TRBJ2-6, is EAQVTQNPRYLITVTGKKLTVTCSQNMNHEYMSWYRQDPGLGLRQIYYSMNVEVTDKGDVPEGYKVSRKEKRNFPLILESPSPNQTSLYFCASSFGTGSSGANVLTFGAGSRLTVL.

Many counts were recorded for this clonotype. The genes are TRBV11-3 and TRBJ2-2; D is ambiguous. The CDR3 runs to 15 residues. Germline V gene lookup returns CDR1 SGHNT and CDR2 YENEEA. V was pared by 2 bases and J by 4 bases, with 11 bases between. The CDR3 DNA follows: TGTGCCAGCAGCTTATCCGGGTCGAGCACCGGGGAGCTGTTTTTT. This codes for CASSLSGSSTGELFF.

This clonotype was detected ten times or more. This sequence joins TRBV4-3 and TRBJ2-7; weak D call: TRBD2 (7 bases). The CDR3 is 14 residues long. Looked up from germline, CDR1 is LGHNA and CDR2 is YSLEER. V shed 2 bases and J shed 2 bases, with 10 bases lying between them. The CDR3 DNA reads TGCGCCAGCAGCCAATTAGGGGGGGCCTACGAGCAGTACTTC. It yields the protein CASSQLGGAYEQYF.

This clonotype showed up many times. The chain is built from TRBV20-1 and TRBJ2-3; D is uncertain. The ends were cut back, 7 bases at V and 2 bases at J, with 10 bases in the middle. The CDR3 loop spans 12 amino acids. Germline-derived CDR1 and CDR2 are DFQATT and SNEGSKA (reference sequence). The CDR3 sequence is CSGRSLTDTQYF. CDR3 in DNA: TGCAGTGGACGGAGCCTCACAGATACGCAGTATTTT.

This clonotype was recorded at least ten times. V gene TRBV7-9 combines with J gene TRBJ1-2; 9 bases line up with TRBD1. The V gene end was trimmed by 3 bases and the J gene end by 7 bases; junction bases not matched to a gene: 6. Germline CDR1 SEHNR, CDR2 FQNEAQ (reference sequence). The CDR3 contains 14 residues. The CDR3 region is CASSFLQGASGYTF. Written as DNA, the CDR3 is TGTGCCAGCAGCTTCCTACAGGGGGCGAGTGGCTACACCTTC.

There are many counts of this clonotype. The V and J genes are TRBV27 and TRBJ2-3; D possibly corresponds to TRBD1 (5 bases). This CDR3 has 15 amino acids. Trimming took off 5 bases at V and 3 bases at J, with 15 bases between the two ends. Germline CDR1 MNHEY, CDR2 SMNVEV (reference sequence). Here the CDR3 DNA reads TGTGCCAGCAGTGTTCTAACCCAGGGAACAGATACGCAGTATTTT. Translated: CASSVLTQGTDTQYF.

This clonotype has a count of ten or more. The J gene is TRBJ1-1, the V gene TRBV6-5, with D hard to call. Germline lookup yields CDR1 MNHEY and CDR2 SVGAGI. The CDR3 is 15 amino acids. The V end lost 2 bases, the J end lost 0 bases, and 10 bases lay between the germline ends. The CDR3 bases are TGTGCCAGCAGTTACCAACCGGGGATGAACACTGAAGCTTTCTTT. It is translated as CASSYQPGMNTEAFF.

This clonotype has only a few counts. The chain couples TRBV7-2 to TRBJ2-3; D not resolved. The CDR3 loop spans 15 amino acids. V lost 5 bases to trimming and J lost 0 bases, with 12 bases between them. From germline, CDR1 is SGHTA and CDR2 FQGNSA. The CDR3: CASSRAFSSTDTQYF. DNA for the CDR3: TGTGCCAGCAGCCGAGCATTTTCTAGCACAGATACGCAGTATTTT.

This clonotype was found many times. The V call is TRBV20-1, the J call TRBJ2-2, with 9 bases identical to TRBD2. J was trimmed by 2 bases and V by 2 bases; bases with no gene match: 3. In germline, CDR1 is DFQATT, CDR2 SNEGSKA (reference sequence). The CDR3 sequence is 15 residues long. CDR3 sequence: CSARPAGGNTGELFF. Written as DNA, the CDR3 is TGCAGTGCTAGACCAGCGGGGGGAAACACCGGGGAGCTGTTTTTT.

This clonotype was recorded a few times. This chain uses TRBV4-1 with TRBJ1-1; the D gene is possibly TRBD1 (5 bases). Looked up from germline, CDR1 is MGHRA and CDR2 is YSYEKL. The V gene lost 0 bases and the J gene lost 0 bases, with 8 bases spanning the gap. CDR3 size: 15 residues. The CDR3 DNA follows: TGCGCCAGCAGCCAAGAGTGGGGCGTGAACACTGAAGCTTTCTTT. Translating it yields CASSQEWGVNTEAFF.

The V gene is TRBV20-1, the J gene TRBJ1-5; 9 nucleotides match TRBD1. Unmatched junction bases numbered 7, after V lost 1 base and J lost 3 bases. The germline V gene encodes CDR1 DFQATT and CDR2 SNEGSKA (reference sequence). The CDR3 has 16 residues. The CDR3 protein is CSARGSTGGNNQPQHF. The CDR3 DNA sequence: TGCAGTGCTAGAGGGTCGACAGGGGGGAACAATCAGCCCCAGCATTTT.

The sample holds many counts of this clonotype. V usage is TRBV4-3 and J usage is TRBJ1-2, with D possibly being TRBD1 (6 bases). Germline V gene sequence: CDR1 LGHNA, CDR2 YSLEER. The V gene lost 0 bases and the J gene lost 2 bases, with 7 bases spanning the gap. CDR3 size: 14 residues. The CDR3 coding sequence is TGCGCCAGCAGCCAAGATAGGGGGAACTATGGCTACACCTTC. This translates into CASSQDRGNYGYTF.

This clonotype was seen only a few times. This chain joins TRBV11-2 and TRBJ2-2; 13 bases match TRBD2. The CDR3 totals 21 residues. The J segment lost 4 bases and the V segment lost 3 bases, leaving 17 bases of the junction unmatched. Germline V gives CDR1 SGHAT, CDR2 FQNNGV. The CDR3 DNA is TGTGCCAGCAGCTTCCCCCGACTAGCGGGGGGCTCCGCAGTGGGCACCGGGGAGCTGTTTTTT. Translating gives CASSFPRLAGGSAVGTGELFF.

This rearrangement joins TRBV19 to TRBJ1-1; the D gene is possibly TRBD1 (5 bases). Trimming stripped 9 bases from V and 0 bases from J, with 17 bases between. CDR1 is LNHDA, CDR2 SQIVND, per germline (reference sequence). CDR3 size: 15 residues. This chain's CDR3 is CASKLSGTLNTEAFF. CDR3 coding DNA: TGTGCCAGCAAGTTAAGCGGGACCTTGAACACTGAAGCTTTCTTT.

This clonotype was seen more than once but under ten times. CDR3 loop: CASSLGYAAEAFF. For the CDR3, the DNA is TGTGCCAGCAGTTTGGGGTATGCCGCTGAAGCTTTCTTT. V and J are TRBV12-3 or TRBV12-4 and TRBJ1-1; no clear D. V lost 3 bases to trimming and J lost 6 bases, with 11 bases between them. The CDR3 contains 13 residues.

This rearrangement joins TRBV7-9 to TRBJ2-3; no firm D call. Looked up from germline, CDR1 is SEHNR and CDR2 is FQNEAQ (reference sequence). Deletions cut 5 bases from V and 4 bases from J, with 16 bases between. The CDR3 loop spans 15 amino acids. Written as DNA, the CDR3 is TGTGCCAGCAGCGATCAGGTGGCGCCGCCAGATACGCAGTATTTT. Translation gives CASSDQVAPPDTQYF. The full variable domain, with the rest looked up from reference TRBV7-9 and TRBJ2-3, is DTGVSQNPRHKITKRGQNVTFRCDPISEHNRLYWYRQTLGQGPEFLTYFQNEAQLEKSRLLSDRFSAERPKGSFSTLEIQRTEQGDSAMYLCASSDQVAPPDTQYFGPGTRLTVL.

Ten or more counts support this clonotype. The J gene is TRBJ2-1, the V gene TRBV6-5; TRBD1 matches at 8 bases. Trimming at V came to 5 bases and at J to 4 bases, leaving 10 bases not matched to a gene. The CDR3 runs 16 residues. Germline V gene lookup returns CDR1 MNHEY and CDR2 SVGAGI. The CDR3 reads CASSTIGTGIYNEQFF. The CDR3 nucleotides are TGTGCCAGCAGTACGATCGGGACAGGTATTTACAATGAGCAGTTCTTC.

This chain joins TRBV9 and TRBJ1-2, with TRBD1 identical over 7 bases. V lost 4 bases to trimming and J lost 11 bases; unmatched junction nucleotides: 14. CDR3 length: 14 residues. Germline V CDR1 and CDR2: SGDLS, YYNGEE. CDR3 loop: CASSYDRTGESYTF. The CDR3 DNA reads as TGTGCCAGCAGCTACGACCGAACAGGGGAGTCTTACACCTTC. Variable domain in full (rest from reference TRBV9 and TRBJ1-2): DSGVTQTPKHLITATGQRVTLRCSPRSGDLSVYWYQQSLDQGLQFLIQYYNGEERAKGNILERFSAQQFPDLHSELNLSSLELGDSALYFCASSYDRTGESYTFGSGTRLTVV.

The chain uses TRBV7-8 and TRBJ1-6; D is possibly TRBD1 (6 bases). The V gene's germline CDR1 is SGHVS and CDR2 FQNEAQ. The CDR3 covers 16 residues. V lost 5 bases and J lost 7, with 18 bases in between. The CDR3 nucleotides read TGTGCCAGCAGCCCCAACAGGGTCCTCGGGAATTCACCCCTCCACTTT. Translated, it gives CASSPNRVLGNSPLHF. The full variable domain, with the rest looked up from reference TRBV7-8 and TRBJ1-6, is GAGVSQSPRYKVAKRGQDVALRCDPISGHVSLFWYQQALGQGPEFLTYFQNEAQLDKSGLPSDRFFAERPEGSVSTLKIQRTQQEDSAVYLCASSPNRVLGNSPLHFGNGTRLTVT.

This clonotype was observed at least ten times. The CDR3 coding sequence is TGCGCCAGCAGCGAACGGGAATTATACGAGCAGTACTTC. Amino acid sequence: CASSERELYEQYF. The chain employs TRBV5-1 and TRBJ2-7, with a weak D call TRBD2 (5 bases). The CDR3 has 13 residues. Germline CDR1 is SGHRS and CDR2 is YFSETQ. V lost 4 bases and J lost 4, with 12 bases in between.

The table lists this clonotype with many counts. For the CDR3, the DNA is TGTGCCAGCAGCGGCGTGGCGGCTGAGCAGTTCTTC. Translating gives CASSGVAAEQFF. This sequence joins TRBV9 and TRBJ2-1; D not resolved. The CDR3 loop spans 12 amino acids. The V end was cut by 3 bases, the J end by 9 bases, with 10 bases between. Germline CDR1 SGDLS, CDR2 YYNGEE.

This clonotype has a count of ten or more. The junction and the germline gene differ at one end; a read error may be behind it. The chain uses TRBV2 and TRBJ2-7; unclear D gene. The CDR3 runs to 14 residues. Germline V gives CDR1 SNHLY, CDR2 FYNNEI. CDR3 in DNA: TGCGCCAGCAGCGAAAGGAGAGGACCCTACGAGCAGTACTTC. It codes for CASSERRGPYEQYF.